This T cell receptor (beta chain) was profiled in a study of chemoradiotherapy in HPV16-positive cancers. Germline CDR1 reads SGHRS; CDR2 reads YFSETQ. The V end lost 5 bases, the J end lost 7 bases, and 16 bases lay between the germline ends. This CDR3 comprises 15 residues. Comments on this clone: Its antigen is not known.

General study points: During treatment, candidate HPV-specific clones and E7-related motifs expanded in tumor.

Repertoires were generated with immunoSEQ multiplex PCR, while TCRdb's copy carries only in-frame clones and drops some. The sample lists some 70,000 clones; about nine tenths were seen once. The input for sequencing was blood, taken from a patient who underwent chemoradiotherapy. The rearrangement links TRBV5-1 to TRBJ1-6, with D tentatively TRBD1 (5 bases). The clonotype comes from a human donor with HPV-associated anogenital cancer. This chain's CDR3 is CASREGSGENSPLHF. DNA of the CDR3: TGCGCCAGCAGAGAGGGGTCCGGGGAGAATTCACCCCTCCACTTT.